Below, one T cell receptor (beta chain) is given with its context. Cohorts were assigned according to the clinical history that participants reported. Before being deemed recovered, Cohort 3 donors had two negative PCRs, clearance, or symptom resolution. The V gene's germline CDR1 is LNHDA and CDR2 SQIVND (reference sequence). V lost 10 bases and J lost 0; bases outside the gene matches: 9. This CDR3 is built from 17 residues. This entry is derived from a study of blood T cell repertoires in COVID-19. About the research overall: The samples span acute and convalescent COVID-19 from the United States, Italy and Spain. From T cells, B-cell-depleted T cells, or PBMCs came the material, which was cDNA or gDNA.

TCRdb keeps only in-frame clones here, not all; method: immunoSEQ multiplex PCR. The sample has about 250,000 clones, about nine tenths seen once; the top ten hold more than 1.5%. What was sequenced was PBMCs or T cells enriched from blood (not recorded which). The receptor was isolated from a man aged 35-49 years who had recovered from COVID-19. The chain is built from TRBV19 and TRBJ2-6, with 10 bases matching TRBD1. The CDR3 sequence is CATHGDRGISGANVLTF. Written as DNA, the CDR3 is TGTGCCACTCACGGGGACAGGGGAATCTCTGGGGCCAACGTCCTGACTTTC.